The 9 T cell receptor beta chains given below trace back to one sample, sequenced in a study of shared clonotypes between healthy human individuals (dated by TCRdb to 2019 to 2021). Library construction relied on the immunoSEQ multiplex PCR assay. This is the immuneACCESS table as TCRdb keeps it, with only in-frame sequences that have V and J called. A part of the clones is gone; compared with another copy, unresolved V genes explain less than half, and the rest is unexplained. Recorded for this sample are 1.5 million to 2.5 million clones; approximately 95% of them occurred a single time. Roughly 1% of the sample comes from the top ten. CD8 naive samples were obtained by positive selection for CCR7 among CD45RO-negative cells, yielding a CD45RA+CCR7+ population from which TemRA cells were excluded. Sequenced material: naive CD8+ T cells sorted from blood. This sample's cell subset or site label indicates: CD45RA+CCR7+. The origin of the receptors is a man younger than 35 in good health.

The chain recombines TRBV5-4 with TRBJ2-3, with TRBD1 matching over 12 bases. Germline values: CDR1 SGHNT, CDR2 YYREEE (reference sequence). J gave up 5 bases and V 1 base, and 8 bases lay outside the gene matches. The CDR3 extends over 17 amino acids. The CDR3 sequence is CASSLMGQGAVIDTQYF. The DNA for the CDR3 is TGTGCCAGCAGCTTGATGGGACAGGGGGCTGTGATAGATACGCAGTATTTT.

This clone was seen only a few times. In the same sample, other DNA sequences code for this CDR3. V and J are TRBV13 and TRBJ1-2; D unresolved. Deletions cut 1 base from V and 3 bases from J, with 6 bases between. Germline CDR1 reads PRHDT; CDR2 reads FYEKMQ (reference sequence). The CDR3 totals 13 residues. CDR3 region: CASSLEGYYGYTF. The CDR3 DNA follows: TGTGCCAGCAGCTTAGAGGGCTACTATGGCTACACCTTC.

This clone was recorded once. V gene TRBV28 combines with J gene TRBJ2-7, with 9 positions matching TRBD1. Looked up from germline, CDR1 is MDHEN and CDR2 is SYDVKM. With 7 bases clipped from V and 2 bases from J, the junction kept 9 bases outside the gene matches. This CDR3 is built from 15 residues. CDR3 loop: CASTVSRQGAYEQYF. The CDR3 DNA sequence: TGTGCCAGCACCGTGTCAAGACAGGGGGCCTACGAGCAGTACTTC.

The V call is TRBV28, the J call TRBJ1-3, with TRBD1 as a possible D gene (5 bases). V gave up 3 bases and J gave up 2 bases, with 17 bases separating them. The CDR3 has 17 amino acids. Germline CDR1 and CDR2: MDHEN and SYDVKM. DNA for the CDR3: TGTGCCAGCAGTTTGTCCCTTCAAGGGGTGACTGGAAACACCATATATTTT. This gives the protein CASSLSLQGVTGNTIYF.

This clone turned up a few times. CDR3 DNA sequence: TGTGCCAGCACCTTTATTGGGGCCTACGAGCAGTACTTC. It yields the protein CASTFIGAYEQYF. The chain links TRBV7-9 to TRBJ2-7; no definite D call. The CDR3 runs 13 residues. Trimming pared 7 bases from V and 2 bases from J, leaving 12 bases between. CDR1 and CDR2 (germline): SEHNR, FQNEAQ (reference sequence).

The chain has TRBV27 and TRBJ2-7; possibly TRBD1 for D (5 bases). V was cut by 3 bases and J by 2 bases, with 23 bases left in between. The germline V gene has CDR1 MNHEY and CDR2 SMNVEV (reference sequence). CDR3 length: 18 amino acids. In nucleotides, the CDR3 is TGTGCCAGCAGTTTCCTCGTTACATTGAAGGGGCAGACCTACGAGCAGTACTTC. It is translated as CASSFLVTLKGQTYEQYF.

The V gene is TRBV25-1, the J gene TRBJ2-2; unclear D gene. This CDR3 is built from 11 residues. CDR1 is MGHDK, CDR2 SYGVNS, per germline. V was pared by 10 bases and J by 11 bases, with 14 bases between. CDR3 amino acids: CATLAAAELFF. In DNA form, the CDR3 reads TGTGCCACCTTGGCGGCCGCCGAGCTGTTTTTT.

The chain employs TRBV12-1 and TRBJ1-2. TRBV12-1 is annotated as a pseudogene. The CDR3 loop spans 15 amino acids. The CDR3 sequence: CASIPGGVGIYGYTF. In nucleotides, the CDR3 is TGTGCCAGCATCCCGGGGGGAGTTGGGATCTATGGCTACACCTTC.

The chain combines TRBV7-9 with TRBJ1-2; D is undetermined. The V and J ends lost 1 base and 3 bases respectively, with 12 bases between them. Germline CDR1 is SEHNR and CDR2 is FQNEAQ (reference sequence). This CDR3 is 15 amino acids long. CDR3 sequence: CASSLVRALDYGYTF. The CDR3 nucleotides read TGTGCCAGCAGCTTAGTTCGTGCGTTGGACTATGGCTACACCTTC.